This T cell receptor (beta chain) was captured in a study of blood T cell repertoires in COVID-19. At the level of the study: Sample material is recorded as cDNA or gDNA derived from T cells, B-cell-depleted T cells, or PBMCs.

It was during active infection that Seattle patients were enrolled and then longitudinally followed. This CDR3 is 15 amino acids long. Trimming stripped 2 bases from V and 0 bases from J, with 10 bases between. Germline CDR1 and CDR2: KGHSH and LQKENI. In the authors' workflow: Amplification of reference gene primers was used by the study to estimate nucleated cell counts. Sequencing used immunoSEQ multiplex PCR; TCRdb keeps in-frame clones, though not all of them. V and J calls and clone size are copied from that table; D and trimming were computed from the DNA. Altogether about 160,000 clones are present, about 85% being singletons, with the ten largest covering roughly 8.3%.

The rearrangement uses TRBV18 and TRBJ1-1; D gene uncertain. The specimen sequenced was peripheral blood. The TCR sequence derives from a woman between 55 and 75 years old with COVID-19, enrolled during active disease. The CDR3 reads CASSPVLFMNTEAFF. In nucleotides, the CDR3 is TGTGCCAGCTCACCAGTACTGTTTATGAACACTGAAGCTTTCTTT.